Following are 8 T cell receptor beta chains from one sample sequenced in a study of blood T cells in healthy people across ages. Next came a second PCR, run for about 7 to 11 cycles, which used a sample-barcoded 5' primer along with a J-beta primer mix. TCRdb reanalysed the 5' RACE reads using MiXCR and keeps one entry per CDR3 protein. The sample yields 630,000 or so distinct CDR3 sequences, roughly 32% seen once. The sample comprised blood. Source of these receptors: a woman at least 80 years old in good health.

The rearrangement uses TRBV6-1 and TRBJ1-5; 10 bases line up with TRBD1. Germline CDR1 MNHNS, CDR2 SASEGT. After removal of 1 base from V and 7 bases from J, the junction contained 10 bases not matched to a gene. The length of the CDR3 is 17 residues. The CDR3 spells CASSEGWETGGRQPQHF. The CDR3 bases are TGTGCCAGCAGTGAAGGGTGGGAGACAGGGGGCAGACAGCCCCAGCATTTT.

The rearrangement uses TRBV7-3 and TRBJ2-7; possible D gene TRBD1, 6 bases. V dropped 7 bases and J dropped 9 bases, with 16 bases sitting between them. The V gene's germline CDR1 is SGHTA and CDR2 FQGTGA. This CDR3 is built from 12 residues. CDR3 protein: CASILIQGRQYF. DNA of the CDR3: TGTGCCAGCATCCTGATACAGGGACGGCAGTACTTC.

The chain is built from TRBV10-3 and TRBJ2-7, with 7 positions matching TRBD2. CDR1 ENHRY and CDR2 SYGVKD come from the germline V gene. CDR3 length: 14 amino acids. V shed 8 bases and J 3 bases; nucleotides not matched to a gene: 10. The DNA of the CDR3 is TGTGCCATCCAACAGGCTAGCGGTAGCTACGAGCAGTACTTC. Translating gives CAIQQASGSYEQYF.

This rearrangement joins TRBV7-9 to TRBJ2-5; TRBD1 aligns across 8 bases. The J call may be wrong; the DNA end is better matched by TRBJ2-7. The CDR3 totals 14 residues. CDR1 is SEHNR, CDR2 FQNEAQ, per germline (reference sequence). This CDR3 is CASSSSGQVYEQYF. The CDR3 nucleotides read TGTGCCAGCAGCTCCTCGGGACAGGTCTACGAGCAGTACTTC.

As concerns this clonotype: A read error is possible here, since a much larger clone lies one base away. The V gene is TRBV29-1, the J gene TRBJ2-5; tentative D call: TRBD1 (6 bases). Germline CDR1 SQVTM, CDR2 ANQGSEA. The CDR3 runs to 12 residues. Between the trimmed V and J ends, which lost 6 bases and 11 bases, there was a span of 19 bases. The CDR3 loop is CSVDGTHNEQYF. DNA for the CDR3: TGCAGCGTCGACGGGACACACAATGAGCAGTACTTC.

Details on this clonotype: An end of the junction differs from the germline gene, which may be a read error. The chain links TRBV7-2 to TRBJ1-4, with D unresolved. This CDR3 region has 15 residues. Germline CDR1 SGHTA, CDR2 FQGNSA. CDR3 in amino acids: CASTLGRSTNERLFF. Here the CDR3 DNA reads TGTGCCAGCACCTTAGGAAGGTCGACTAATGAAAGACTGTTTTTT. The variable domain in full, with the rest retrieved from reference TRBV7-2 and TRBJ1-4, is GAGVSQSPSNKVTEKGKDVELRCDPISGHTALYWYRQSLGQGLEFLIYFQGNSAPDKSGLPSDRFSAERTGGSVSTLTIQRTQQEDSAVYLCASTLGRSTNERLFFGSGTQLSVL.

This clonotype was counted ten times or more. CDR3 loop: CASSLDNRRAGGVADTQYF. The CDR3, as DNA: TGTGCCAGCAGCTTAGACAACAGAAGAGCGGGGGGGGTCGCAGATACGCAGTATTTT. The rearrangement links TRBV7-2 to TRBJ2-3, with 10 positions matching TRBD2. Unmatched junction bases numbered 14, after V lost 1 base and J lost 4 bases. This CDR3 contains 19 residues. The germline V gene encodes CDR1 SGHTA and CDR2 FQGNSA.

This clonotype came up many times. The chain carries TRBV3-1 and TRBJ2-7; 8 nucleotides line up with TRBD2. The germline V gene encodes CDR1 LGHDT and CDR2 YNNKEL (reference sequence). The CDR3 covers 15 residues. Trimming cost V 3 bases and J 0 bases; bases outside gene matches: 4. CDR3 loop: CASSHGRASSYEQYF. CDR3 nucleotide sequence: TGTGCCAGCAGCCACGGGAGGGCGAGCTCCTACGAGCAGTACTTC.